A single count supports the clone carrying this TCR beta chain. Its antigen is unknown. The data originate from a study of cytomegalovirus exposure and HLA in healthy donors. Study outcomes and limitations: An analysis that was carried out later associated about 17,000 TCR beta sequences with HLA alleles at 0.05 false discovery rate.

CDR3 length: 14 residues. Germline values: CDR1 GTSNPN, CDR2 SVGIG (reference sequence). Trimming left V 3 bases short and J 5 bases short, with 14 bases between. The PCR ran on 60 Vbeta and 13 Jbeta primers. Sequencing used immunoSEQ multiplex PCR; TCRdb keeps in-frame clones, though not all of them. This sample yields around 200,000 clones, of which 82% are seen a single time; around 6% belongs to the top ten. This sequence originates from a man aged 40-49 years in good health and CMV-seropositive. The rearrangement uses TRBV30 and TRBJ1-3; possibly TRBD1 for D (5 bases). The sample was PBMCs. CDR3 protein: CAWRGLPYRNTIYF. CDR3 bases: TGTGCCTGGAGGGGGCTACCGTACCGAAACACCATATATTTT.